This TCR beta chain was captured by sequencing in a study of blood T cell repertoires in COVID-19. For the study at large: Some COVID-19 samples were acute and others convalescent; all came from the United States, Italy and Spain. The cDNA or gDNA used as material had been derived from T cells, B-cell-depleted T cells, or PBMCs.

As processed by the authors: Amplification of reference gene primers provided the estimated nucleated cell counts. Clones were sequenced by immunoSEQ multiplex PCR, and TCRdb holds only the in-frame ones, with some missing. The DNA was the basis for D and trimming; V, J and clone size are from that table. The profile shows roughly 290,000 clones, around 89% of them singletons. Germline V gene data show CDR1 as PRHDT and CDR2 as FYEKMQ (reference sequence). The CDR3 is made up of 17 amino acids. V was pared by 3 bases and J by 4 bases, with 5 bases of the junction left unmatched. The rearrangement links TRBV13 to TRBJ2-1, with 14 bases lining up with TRBD2. The source of this sequence is a man aged 25-45 years with acute or convalescent COVID-19. The sequenced material came from peripheral blood. The CDR3, as DNA: TGTGCCAGCAGCTTTCGACTAGCGGGAGGGCCTTACAATGAGCAGTTCTTC. It is translated as CASSFRLAGGPYNEQFF.